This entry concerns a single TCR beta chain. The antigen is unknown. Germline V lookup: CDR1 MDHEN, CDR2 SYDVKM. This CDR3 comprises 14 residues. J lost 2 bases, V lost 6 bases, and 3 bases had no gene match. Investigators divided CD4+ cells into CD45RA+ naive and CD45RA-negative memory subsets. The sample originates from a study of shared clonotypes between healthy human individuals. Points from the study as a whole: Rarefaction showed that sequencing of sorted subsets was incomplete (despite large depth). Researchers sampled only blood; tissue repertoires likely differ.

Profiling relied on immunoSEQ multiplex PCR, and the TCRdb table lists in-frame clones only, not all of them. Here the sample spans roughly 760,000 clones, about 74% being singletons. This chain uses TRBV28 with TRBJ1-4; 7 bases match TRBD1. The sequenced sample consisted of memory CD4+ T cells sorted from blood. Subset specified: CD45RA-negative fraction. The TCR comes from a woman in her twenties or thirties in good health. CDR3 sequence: CASRWTGTNEKLFF. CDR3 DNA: TGTGCCAGCAGGTGGACAGGTACTAATGAAAAACTGTTTTTT.